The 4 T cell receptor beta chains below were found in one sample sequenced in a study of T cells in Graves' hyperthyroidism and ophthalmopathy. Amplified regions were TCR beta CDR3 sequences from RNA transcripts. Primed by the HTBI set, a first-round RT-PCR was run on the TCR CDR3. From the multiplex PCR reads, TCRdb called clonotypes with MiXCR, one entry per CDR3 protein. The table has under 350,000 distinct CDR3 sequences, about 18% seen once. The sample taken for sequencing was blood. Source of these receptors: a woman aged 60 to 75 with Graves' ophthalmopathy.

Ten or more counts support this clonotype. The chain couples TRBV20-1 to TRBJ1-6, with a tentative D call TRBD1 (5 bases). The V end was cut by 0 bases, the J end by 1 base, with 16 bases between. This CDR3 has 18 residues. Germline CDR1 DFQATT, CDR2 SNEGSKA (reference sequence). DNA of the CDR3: TGCAGTGCTAGAGATGAGAGGGGATCGGGGTCCTATAATTCACCCCTCCACTTT. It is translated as CSARDERGSGSYNSPLHF.

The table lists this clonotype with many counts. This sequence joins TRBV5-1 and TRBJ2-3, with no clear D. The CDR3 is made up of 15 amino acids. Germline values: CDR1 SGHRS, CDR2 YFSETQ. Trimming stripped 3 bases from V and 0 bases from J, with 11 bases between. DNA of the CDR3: TGCGCCAGCAGCTCACTTTCCTTTAGCACAGATACGCAGTATTTT. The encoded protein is CASSSLSFSTDTQYF.

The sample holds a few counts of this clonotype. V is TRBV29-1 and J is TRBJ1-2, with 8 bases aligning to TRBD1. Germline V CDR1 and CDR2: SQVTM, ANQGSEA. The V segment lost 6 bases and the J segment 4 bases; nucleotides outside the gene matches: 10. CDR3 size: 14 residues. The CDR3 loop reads CSVAGTGVFYGYTF. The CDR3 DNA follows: TGCAGCGTGGCCGGGACAGGAGTTTTCTATGGCTACACCTTC.

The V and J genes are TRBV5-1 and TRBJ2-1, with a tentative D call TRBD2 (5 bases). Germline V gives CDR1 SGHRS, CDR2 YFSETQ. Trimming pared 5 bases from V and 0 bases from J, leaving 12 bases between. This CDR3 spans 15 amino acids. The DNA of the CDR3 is TGCGCCAGCAGACCAATCACTAGCTCCTACAATGAGCAGTTCTTC. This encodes CASRPITSSYNEQFF.